This TCR beta chain was recovered during a study of technical replicates of blood from several donors. The CDR3 covers 12 residues. The germline V and J ends were trimmed by 2 bases and 3 bases, with 6 bases remaining between them. Germline V gene sequence: CDR1 SGHKS, CDR2 YYEKEE (reference sequence). Assay: immunoSEQ multiplex PCR; the TCRdb copy retains only in-frame clones and omits some. This sample carries about 75,000 clones, roughly nine tenths of them seen once, and the ten largest clones take 0.35% to 0.45%. The source of this sequence is a human donor in good health. The sequenced sample consisted of T cells isolated from PBMCs. V and J are TRBV5-5 and TRBJ2-7; D is perhaps TRBD1 (5 bases). CDR3 DNA: TGTGCCAGCAGCTTTAGGGGCTACGAGCAGTACTTC. This encodes CASSFRGYEQYF.